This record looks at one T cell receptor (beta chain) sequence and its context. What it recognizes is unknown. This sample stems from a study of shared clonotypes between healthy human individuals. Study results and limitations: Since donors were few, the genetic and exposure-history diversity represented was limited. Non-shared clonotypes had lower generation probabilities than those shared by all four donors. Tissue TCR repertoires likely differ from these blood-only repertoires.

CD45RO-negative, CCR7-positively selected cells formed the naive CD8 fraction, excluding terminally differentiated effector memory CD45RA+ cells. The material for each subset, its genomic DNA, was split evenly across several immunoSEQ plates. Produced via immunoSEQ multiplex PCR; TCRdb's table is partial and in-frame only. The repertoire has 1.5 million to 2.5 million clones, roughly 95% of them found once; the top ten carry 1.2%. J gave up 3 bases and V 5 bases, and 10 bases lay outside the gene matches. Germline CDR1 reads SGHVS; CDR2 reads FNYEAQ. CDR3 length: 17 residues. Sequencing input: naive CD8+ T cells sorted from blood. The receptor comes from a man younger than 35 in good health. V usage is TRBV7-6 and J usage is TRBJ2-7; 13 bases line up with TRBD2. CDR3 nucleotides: TGTGCCAGCAGCCCAGGGACTAGCGGGGCCCTAGTCTACGAGCAGTACTTC. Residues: CASSPGTSGALVYEQYF.